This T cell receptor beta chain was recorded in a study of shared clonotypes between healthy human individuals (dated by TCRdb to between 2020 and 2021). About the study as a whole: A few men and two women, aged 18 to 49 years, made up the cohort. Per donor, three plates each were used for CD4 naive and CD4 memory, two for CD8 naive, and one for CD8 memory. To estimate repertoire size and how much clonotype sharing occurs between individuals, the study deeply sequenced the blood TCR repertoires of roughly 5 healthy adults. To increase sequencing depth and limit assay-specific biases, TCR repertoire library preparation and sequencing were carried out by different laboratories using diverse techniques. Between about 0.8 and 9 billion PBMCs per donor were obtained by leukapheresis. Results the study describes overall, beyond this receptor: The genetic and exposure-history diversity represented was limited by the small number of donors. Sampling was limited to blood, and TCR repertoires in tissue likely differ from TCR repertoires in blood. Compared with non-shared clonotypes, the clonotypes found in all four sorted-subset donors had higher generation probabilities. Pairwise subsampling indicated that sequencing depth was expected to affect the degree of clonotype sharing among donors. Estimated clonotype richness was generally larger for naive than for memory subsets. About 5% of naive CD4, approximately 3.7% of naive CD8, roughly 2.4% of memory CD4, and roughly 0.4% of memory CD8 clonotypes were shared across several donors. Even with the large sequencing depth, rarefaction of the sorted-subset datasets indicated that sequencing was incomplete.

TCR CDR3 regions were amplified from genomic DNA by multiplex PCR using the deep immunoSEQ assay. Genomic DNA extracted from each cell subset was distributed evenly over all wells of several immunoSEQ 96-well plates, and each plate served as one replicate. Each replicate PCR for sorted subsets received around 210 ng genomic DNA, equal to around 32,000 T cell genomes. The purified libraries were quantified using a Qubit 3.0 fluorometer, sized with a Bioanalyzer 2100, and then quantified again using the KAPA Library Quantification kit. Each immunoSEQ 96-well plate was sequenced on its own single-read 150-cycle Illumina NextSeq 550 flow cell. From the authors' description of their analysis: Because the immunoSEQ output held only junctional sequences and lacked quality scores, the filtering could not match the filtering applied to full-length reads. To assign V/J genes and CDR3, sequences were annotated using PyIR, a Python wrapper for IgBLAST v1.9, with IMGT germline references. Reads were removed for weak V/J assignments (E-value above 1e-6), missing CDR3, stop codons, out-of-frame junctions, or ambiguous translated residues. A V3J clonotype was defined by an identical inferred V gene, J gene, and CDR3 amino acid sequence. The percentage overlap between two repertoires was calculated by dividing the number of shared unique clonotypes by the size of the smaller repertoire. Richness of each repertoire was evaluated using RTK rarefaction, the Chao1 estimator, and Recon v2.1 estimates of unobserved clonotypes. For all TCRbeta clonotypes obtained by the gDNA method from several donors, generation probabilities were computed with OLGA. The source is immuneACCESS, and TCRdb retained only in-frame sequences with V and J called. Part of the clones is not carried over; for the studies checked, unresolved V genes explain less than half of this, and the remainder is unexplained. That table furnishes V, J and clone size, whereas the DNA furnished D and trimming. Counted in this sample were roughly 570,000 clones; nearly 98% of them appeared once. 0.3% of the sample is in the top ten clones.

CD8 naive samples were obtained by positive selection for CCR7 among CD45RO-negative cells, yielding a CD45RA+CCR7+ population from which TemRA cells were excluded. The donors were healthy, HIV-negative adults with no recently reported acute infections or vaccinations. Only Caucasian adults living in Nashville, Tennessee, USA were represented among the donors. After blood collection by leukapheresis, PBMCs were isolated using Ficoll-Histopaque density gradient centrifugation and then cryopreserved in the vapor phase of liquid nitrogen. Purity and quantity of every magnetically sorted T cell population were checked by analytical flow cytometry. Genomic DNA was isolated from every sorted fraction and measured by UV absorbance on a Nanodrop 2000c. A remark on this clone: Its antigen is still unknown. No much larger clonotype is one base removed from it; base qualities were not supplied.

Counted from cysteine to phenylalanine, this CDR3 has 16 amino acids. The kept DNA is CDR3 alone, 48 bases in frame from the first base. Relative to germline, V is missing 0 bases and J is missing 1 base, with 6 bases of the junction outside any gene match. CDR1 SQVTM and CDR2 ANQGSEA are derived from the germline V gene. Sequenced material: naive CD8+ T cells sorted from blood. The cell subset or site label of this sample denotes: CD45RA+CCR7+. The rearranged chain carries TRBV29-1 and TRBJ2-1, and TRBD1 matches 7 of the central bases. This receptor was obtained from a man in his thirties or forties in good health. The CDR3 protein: CSVEDFFRGSYNEQFF. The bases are TGCAGCGTTGAAGATTTTTTCAGGGGGTCCTACAATGAGCAGTTCTTC.